The 26 T cell receptor beta chains presented below share a single source sample, sequenced in a study of identical twins. A single record per CDR3 protein comes from TCRdb applying MiXCR to the 5' RACE reads. Among more than 1.5 million distinct CDR3 sequences listed, around 33% were seen once. Sequencing was performed on cord blood. The receptor source for this set is a newborn girl in good health.

V gene TRBV7-9 combines with J gene TRBJ1-2, with TRBD1 matching 12 bases. Germline CDR1 is SEHNR and CDR2 is FQNEAQ (reference sequence). The CDR3 length is 16 residues. V trimming: 4 bases; J trimming: 7 bases; junction bases outside the gene matches: 10. CDR3 DNA: TGTGCCAGCAGCTCGGTCGGGACAGGGGGCGACGCTGGCTACACCTTC. Its protein is CASSSVGTGGDAGYTF.

The chain joins TRBV5-6 to TRBJ2-7, with 12 bases lining up with TRBD1. With V trimmed by 4 bases and J by 4 bases, 12 bases remained unmatched. CDR1 and CDR2 from the germline V gene are SGHDT and YYEEEE. This CDR3 is 17 amino acids long. The DNA for the CDR3 is TGTGCCAGCAGCCCTCGCCGGGACAGGGGGCGCGGATACGAGCAGTACTTC. Translating it yields CASSPRRDRGRGYEQYF.

This clonotype was counted only a few times. The chain joins TRBV30 to TRBJ2-3; D unresolved. The CDR3 runs to 14 residues. Trimming left V 2 bases short and J 0 bases short, with 9 bases between. CDR1 and CDR2 from the germline V gene are GTSNPN and SVGIG (reference sequence). In DNA form, the CDR3 reads TGTGCCTGGAGTATGGCTAAAAGCACAGATACGCAGTATTTT. This encodes CAWSMAKSTDTQYF.

The genes are TRBV9 and TRBJ2-5, with 11 bases lining up with TRBD1. CDR3 length equals 15 residues. After removal of 4 bases from V and 4 bases from J, the junction contained 6 bases not matched to a gene. CDR1 is SGDLS and CDR2 is YYNGEE in the germline V gene. The CDR3 sequence is CASSLRTGGAETQYF. CDR3 DNA sequence: TGTGCCAGCAGCCTTCGGACAGGGGGCGCAGAGACCCAGTACTTC.

This clonotype was detected only a few times. The chain links TRBV28 to TRBJ2-1, with D maybe TRBD2 (6 bases). In germline, CDR1 is MDHEN, CDR2 SYDVKM. This CDR3 has 14 amino acids. Trimming left V 5 bases short and J 6 bases short, with 14 bases between. The CDR3 region has the DNA TGTGCCAGCAGTCCCGAGGGACTGCGCAATGAGCAGTTCTTC. Its translation: CASSPEGLRNEQFF.

On this clonotype itself: Germline is not matched at one junction end, which may reflect a read error. The gene calls are TRBV3-1 and TRBJ2-7; TRBD2 matches at 7 bases. Germline-derived CDR1 and CDR2 are LGHDT and YNNKEL (reference sequence). CDR3 length: 15 residues. The CDR3 DNA reads as TGTGCCAGCAGCCAATCCAGCGGGGTTTCCTACAAGCAGTACTTC. This gives the protein CASSQSSGVSYKQYF.

This chain uses TRBV20-1 with TRBJ1-2; D is uncertain. V lost 1 base to trimming and J lost 8 bases, with 17 bases between them. The CDR3 sequence is 14 residues long. Per the germline V gene, CDR1 is DFQATT and CDR2 is SNEGSKA (reference sequence). The CDR3 DNA sequence: TGCAGTGCTAGAGCGAGGACCGGATTCGGGGGCTACACCTTC. Translated, it gives CSARARTGFGGYTF.

About this clonotype: This may be a read error, as it is one base from a much larger clone. The chain couples TRBV28 to TRBJ2-1, with TRBD2 matching over 9 bases. The J call may not be correct, given that the DNA end is closer to TRBJ2-7. The CDR3 runs 15 residues. The germline V gene encodes CDR1 MDHEN and CDR2 SYDVKM. The CDR3 coding sequence is TGTGCCAGCAGTTTATTAGCTAGCGGGAACAATGAGCAGTACTTC. It codes for CASSLLASGNNEQYF.

This clonotype appeared a few times. The CDR3 here is CASSQDRRQNTEAFF. The CDR3 DNA is TGTGCCAGCAGCCAGGACCGCAGGCAGAACACTGAAGCTTTCTTT. The chain recombines TRBV13 with TRBJ1-1; D gene ambiguous. Germline-derived CDR1 and CDR2 are PRHDT and FYEKMQ (reference sequence). This CDR3 region has 15 residues. V was cut by 5 bases and J by 1 base, with 14 bases left in between.

The gene calls are TRBV20-1 and TRBJ1-1; TRBD1 aligns across 8 bases. V lost 7 bases to trimming and J lost 1 base; unmatched junction nucleotides: 11. This CDR3 comprises 15 residues. Germline loops: CDR1 DFQATT, CDR2 SNEGSKA (reference sequence). The DNA for the CDR3 is TGCAGTGTAGGGGAAAGACAGGGGAGGAACACTGAAGCTTTCTTT. Its translation is CSVGERQGRNTEAFF.

As regards this clonotype: Its ends do not fully match the called genes, so a read error is possible. The V and J genes are TRBV28 and TRBJ2-7; D possibly uses TRBD1 or TRBD2 (5 bases each). The CDR3 runs 14 residues. Germline lookup yields CDR1 MDHEN and CDR2 SYDVKM. The CDR3 sequence: CASSRDPQSYGQYF. DNA of the CDR3: TGTGCCAGCAGTCGGGACCCCCAGAGTTACGGGCAGTACTTC.

The chain recombines TRBV20-1 with TRBJ2-2; D is unclear. Germline CDR1 is DFQATT and CDR2 is SNEGSKA (reference sequence). This CDR3 has 14 amino acids. V gave up 2 bases and J gave up 3 bases, with 10 bases separating them. The CDR3 protein is CSARTESHTGELFF. The CDR3 bases are TGCAGTGCTAGAACAGAGTCCCACACCGGGGAGCTGTTTTTT.

This clonotype was seen repeatedly, ten times or more. The rearrangement uses TRBV9 and TRBJ2-1; D remains ambiguous. Germline CDR1 and CDR2: SGDLS and YYNGEE. This CDR3 region has 11 residues. Trimming removed 3 bases from V and 5 bases from J, with 3 bases in between. The CDR3 DNA sequence: TGTGCCAGCAGCGCCAACAATGAGCAGTTCTTC. This encodes CASSANNEQFF.

Only a few counts were recorded for this clonotype. The rearrangement joins TRBV2 to TRBJ2-1, with TRBD2 identical over 8 bases. The CDR3 spans 16 residues. Germline CDR1 reads SNHLY; CDR2 reads FYNNEI. J was trimmed by 3 bases and V by 2 bases; bases with no gene match: 6. The CDR3 DNA follows: TGTGCCAGCAGTGAATTGGGGACTAGGTTCTACAATGAGCAGTTCTTC. This sequence encodes CASSELGTRFYNEQFF.

V and J are TRBV6-5 and TRBJ2-1, with 10 bases matching TRBD2. The CDR3 runs to 14 residues. Losses at the gene ends were 7 bases for V and 7 bases for J; bases not matched to a gene: 7. Germline CDR1 and CDR2: MNHEY and SVGAGI. CDR3 DNA sequence: TGTGCCAGCAAAGCCCTAGCGGGGGCAAATGAGCAGTTCTTC. This translates into CASKALAGANEQFF.

The chain links TRBV12-3 or TRBV12-4 to TRBJ2-4; 10 bases fit TRBD1. The DNA end lines up better with TRBJ2-5; the J call may be wrong. The CDR3 has 16 amino acids. The CDR3 reads CASSVPDRGQQETQYF. CDR3 bases: TGTGCCAGCAGTGTACCTGACAGGGGGCAACAAGAGACCCAGTACTTC.

This clonotype was recorded a few times. The V and J genes are TRBV6-5 and TRBJ2-5; 9 bases map to TRBD2. CDR3 length equals 14 residues. J lost 9 bases, V lost 0 bases, and 5 bases had no gene match. Germline loops: CDR1 MNHEY, CDR2 SVGAGI. Here the CDR3 reads CASSYSGLAPPQYF. The CDR3 DNA reads TGTGCCAGCAGTTACTCTGGACTAGCGCCGCCCCAGTACTTC.

This clonotype came up once. The chain uses TRBV29-1 and TRBJ1-1, with 9 bases identical to TRBD1. With V trimmed by 4 bases and J by 8 bases, 11 bases remained unmatched. Germline CDR1 and CDR2: SQVTM and ANQGSEA. This CDR3 spans 14 amino acids. CDR3 protein: CSVALVPDRGEAFF. The CDR3 DNA reads as TGCAGCGTTGCTCTTGTACCGGACAGGGGAGAAGCTTTCTTT.

The rearrangement joins TRBV6-5 to TRBJ2-7, with TRBD2 identical over 14 bases. CDR1 and CDR2 (germline): MNHEY, SVGAGI. After removal of 2 bases from V and 7 bases from J, the junction contained 4 bases not matched to a gene. This CDR3 has 15 residues. For the CDR3, the DNA is TGTGCCAGCAGTTACGGGACTAGCGGGAGCGTTGAGCAGTACTTC. Protein sequence: CASSYGTSGSVEQYF.

This chain joins TRBV5-1 and TRBJ2-1; 9 nucleotides align to TRBD2. The J call may be mistaken, given a closer DNA end match to TRBJ2-7. Looked up from germline, CDR1 is SGHRS and CDR2 is YFSETQ. The CDR3 totals 15 residues. The CDR3 coding sequence is TGCGCCAGCAGCTTGGGGCTAGCGGGACCCGATGAGCAGTACTTC. Its protein product is CASSLGLAGPDEQYF.

The V call is TRBV20-1, the J call TRBJ2-5; TRBD2 matches 8 bases. The CDR3 runs 15 residues. With 0 bases clipped from V and 3 bases from J, the junction kept 6 bases outside the gene matches. Germline V gene lookup returns CDR1 DFQATT and CDR2 SNEGSKA (reference sequence). The CDR3 sequence is CSARDLPGGKETQYF. CDR3 bases: TGCAGTGCTAGAGATTTGCCGGGAGGGAAAGAGACCCAGTACTTC.

The chain carries TRBV4-2 and TRBJ2-1, with TRBD1 as a possible D gene (6 bases). This CDR3 has 15 residues. V was clipped by 4 bases and J by 5 bases, with 15 bases between them. The V gene's germline CDR1 is LGHNA and CDR2 YNFKEQ. The CDR3 region is CASSPAWGLHNEQFF. CDR3 DNA: TGTGCCAGCAGCCCCGCTTGGGGGCTTCACAATGAGCAGTTCTTC.

The genes are TRBV7-9 and TRBJ2-1, with D unresolved. Germline loops: CDR1 SEHNR, CDR2 FQNEAQ (reference sequence). The V and J ends lost 5 bases and 0 bases respectively, with 20 bases between them. The CDR3 consists of 18 residues. Here the CDR3 reads CASSLGHFSYSSYNEQFF. In DNA form, the CDR3 reads TGTGCCAGCAGCCTGGGTCATTTCTCCTATAGCTCCTACAATGAGCAGTTCTTC. Variable domain in full (rest from reference TRBV7-9 and TRBJ2-1): DTGVSQNPRHKITKRGQNVTFRCDPISEHNRLYWYRQTLGQGPEFLTYFQNEAQLEKSRLLSDRFSAERPKGSFSTLEIQRTEQGDSAMYLCASSLGHFSYSSYNEQFFGPGTRLTVL.

This clonotype was counted a few times. CDR3 in amino acids: CASSRGTVTYEQYF. The CDR3 nucleotides read TGCGCCAGCAGCCGCGGGACGGTCACCTACGAGCAGTACTTC. This rearrangement joins TRBV5-1 to TRBJ2-7; TRBD2 is a possible D gene (6 bases). The CDR3 contains 14 residues. Trimming left V 4 bases short and J 2 bases short, with 13 bases between. Germline CDR1 reads SGHRS; CDR2 reads YFSETQ.

This clonotype came up a few times. CDR3 coding DNA: TGCAGCGTTGTTGGCCTATTCTCCTACAATGAGCAGTTCTTC. Its translation is CSVVGLFSYNEQFF. V gene TRBV29-1 combines with J gene TRBJ2-1; unclear D gene. CDR3 length: 14 residues. Trimming took 4 bases from V and 0 from J, leaving 10 bases between them. The germline gives CDR1 SQVTM, CDR2 ANQGSEA.

The genes are TRBV6-6 and TRBJ1-4; D perhaps matches TRBD1 (5 bases). This CDR3 has 14 residues. From germline, CDR1 is MNHNY and CDR2 SVGAGI (reference sequence). V lost 2 bases and J 8 bases, leaving 12 bases between the germline ends. CDR3 nucleotide sequence: TGTGCCAGCAGTTACCTGTCGGGGGTAGAAAAACTGTTTTTT. This translates into CASSYLSGVEKLFF.